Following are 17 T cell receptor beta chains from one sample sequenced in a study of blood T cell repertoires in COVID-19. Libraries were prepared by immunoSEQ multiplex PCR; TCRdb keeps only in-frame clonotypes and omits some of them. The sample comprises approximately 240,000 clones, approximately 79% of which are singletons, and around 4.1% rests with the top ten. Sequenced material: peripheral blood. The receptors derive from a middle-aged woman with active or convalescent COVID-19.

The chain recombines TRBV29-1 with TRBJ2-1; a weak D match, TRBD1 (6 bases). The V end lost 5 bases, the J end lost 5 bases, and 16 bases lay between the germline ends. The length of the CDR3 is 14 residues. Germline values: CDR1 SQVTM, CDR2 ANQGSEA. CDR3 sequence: CSVSWAEGDNEQFF. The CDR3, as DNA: TGCAGCGTTTCTTGGGCCGAGGGGGACAATGAGCAGTTCTTC.

CDR3 region: CASSETAGGYYNEQFF. The CDR3 bases are TGCGCCAGCAGTGAGACAGCGGGGGGTTATTACAATGAGCAGTTCTTC. The J gene is TRBJ2-1, the V gene TRBV10-1; 9 nucleotides match TRBD2. V was clipped by 2 bases and J by 4 bases; unmatched bases: 6. Per the germline V gene, CDR1 is WNHNN and CDR2 is SYGVQD (reference sequence). The CDR3 loop spans 16 amino acids.

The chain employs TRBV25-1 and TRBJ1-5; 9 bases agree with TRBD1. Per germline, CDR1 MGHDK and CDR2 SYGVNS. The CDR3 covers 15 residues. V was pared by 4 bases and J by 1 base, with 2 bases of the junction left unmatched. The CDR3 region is CASSGGQGSNQPQHF. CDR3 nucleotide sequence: TGTGCCAGCAGTGGGGGACAGGGCAGCAATCAGCCCCAGCATTTT.

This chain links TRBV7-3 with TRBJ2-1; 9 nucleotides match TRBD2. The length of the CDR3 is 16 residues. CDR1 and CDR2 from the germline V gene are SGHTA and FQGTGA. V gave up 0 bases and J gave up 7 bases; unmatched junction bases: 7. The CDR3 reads CASSLTSSGAKNEQFF. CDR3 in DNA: TGTGCCAGCAGCTTAACGTCTAGCGGGGCCAAAAATGAGCAGTTCTTC.

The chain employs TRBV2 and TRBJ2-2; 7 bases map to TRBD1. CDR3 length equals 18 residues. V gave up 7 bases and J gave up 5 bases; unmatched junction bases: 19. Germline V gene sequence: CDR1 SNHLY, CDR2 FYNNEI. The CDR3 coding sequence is TGTGCCAGCAAGCCCGTGACAGGGTCCCAGTATTGGACCGGGGAGCTGTTTTTT. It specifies CASKPVTGSQYWTGELFF.

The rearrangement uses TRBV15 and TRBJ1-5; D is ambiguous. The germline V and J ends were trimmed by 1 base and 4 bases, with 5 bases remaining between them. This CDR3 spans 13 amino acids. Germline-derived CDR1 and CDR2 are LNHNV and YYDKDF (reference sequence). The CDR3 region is CATSRGPNQPQHF. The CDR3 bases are TGTGCCACCAGCAGAGGTCCTAATCAGCCCCAGCATTTT.

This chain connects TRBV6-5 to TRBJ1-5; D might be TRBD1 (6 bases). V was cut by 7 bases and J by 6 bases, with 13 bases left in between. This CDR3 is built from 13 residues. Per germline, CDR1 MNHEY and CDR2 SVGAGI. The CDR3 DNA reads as TGTGCCAGCAATCTGGGGGCCGGTCAGCCCCAGCATTTT. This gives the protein CASNLGAGQPQHF.

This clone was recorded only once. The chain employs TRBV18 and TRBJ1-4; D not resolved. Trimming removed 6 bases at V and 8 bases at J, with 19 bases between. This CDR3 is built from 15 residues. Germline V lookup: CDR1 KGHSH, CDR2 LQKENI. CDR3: CASSRTTSSSEKLFF. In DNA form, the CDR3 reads TGTGCCAGCTCCCGCACCACATCCAGTTCCGAAAAACTGTTTTTT.

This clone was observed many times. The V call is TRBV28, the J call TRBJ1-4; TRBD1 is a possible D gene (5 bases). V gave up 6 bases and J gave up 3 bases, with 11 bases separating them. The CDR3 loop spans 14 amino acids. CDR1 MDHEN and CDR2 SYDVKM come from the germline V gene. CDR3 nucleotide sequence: TGTGCCAGCAGGAAGGGGTTAGCTAATGAAAAACTGTTTTTT. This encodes CASRKGLANEKLFF.

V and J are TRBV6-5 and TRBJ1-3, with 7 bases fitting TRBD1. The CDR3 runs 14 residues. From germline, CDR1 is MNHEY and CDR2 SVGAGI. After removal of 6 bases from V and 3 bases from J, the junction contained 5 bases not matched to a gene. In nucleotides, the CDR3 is TGTGCCAGCAGCCAAGACAGGGATGGAAACACCATATATTTT. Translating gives CASSQDRDGNTIYF.

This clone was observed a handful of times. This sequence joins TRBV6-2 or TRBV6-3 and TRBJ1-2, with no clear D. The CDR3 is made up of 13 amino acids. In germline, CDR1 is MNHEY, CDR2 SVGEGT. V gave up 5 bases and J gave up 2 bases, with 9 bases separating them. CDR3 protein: CASSPLTNYGYTF. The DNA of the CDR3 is TGTGCCAGCAGTCCCCTAACCAACTATGGCTACACCTTC.

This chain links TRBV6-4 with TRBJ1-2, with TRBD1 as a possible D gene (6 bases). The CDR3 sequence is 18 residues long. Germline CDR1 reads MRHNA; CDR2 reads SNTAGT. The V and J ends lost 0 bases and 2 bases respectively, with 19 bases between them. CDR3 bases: TGTGCCAGCAGTGACTCATTAGACAGGTTTGATGAGAACTATGGCTACACCTTC. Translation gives CASSDSLDRFDENYGYTF.

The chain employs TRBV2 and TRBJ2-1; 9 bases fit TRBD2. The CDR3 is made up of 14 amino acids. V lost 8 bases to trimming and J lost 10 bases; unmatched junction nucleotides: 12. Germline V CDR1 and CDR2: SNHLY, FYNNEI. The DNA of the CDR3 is TGTGCCAGCCTTTTAGCGGGGGCCGGCCCCGAGCAGTTCTTC. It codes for CASLLAGAGPEQFF.

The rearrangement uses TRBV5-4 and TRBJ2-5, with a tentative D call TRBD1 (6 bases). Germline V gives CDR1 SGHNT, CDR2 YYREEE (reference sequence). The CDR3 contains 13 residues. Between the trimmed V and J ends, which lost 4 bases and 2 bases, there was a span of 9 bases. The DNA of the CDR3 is TGTGCCAGCAGCCGGGACACACAAGAGACCCAGTACTTC. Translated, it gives CASSRDTQETQYF.

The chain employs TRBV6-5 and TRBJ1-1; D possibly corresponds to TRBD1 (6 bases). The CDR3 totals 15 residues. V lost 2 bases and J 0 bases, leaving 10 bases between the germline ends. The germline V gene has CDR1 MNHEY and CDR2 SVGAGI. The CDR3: CASSYRTAMNTEAFF. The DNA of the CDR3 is TGTGCCAGCAGTTACCGGACAGCAATGAACACTGAAGCTTTCTTT.

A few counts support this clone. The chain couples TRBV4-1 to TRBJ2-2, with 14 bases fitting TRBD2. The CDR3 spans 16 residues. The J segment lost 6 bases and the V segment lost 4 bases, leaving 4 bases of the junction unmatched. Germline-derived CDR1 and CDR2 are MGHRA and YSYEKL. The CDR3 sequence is CASSPGLAGVAGELFF. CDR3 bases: TGCGCCAGCAGCCCGGGACTAGCGGGGGTGGCCGGGGAGCTGTTTTTT.

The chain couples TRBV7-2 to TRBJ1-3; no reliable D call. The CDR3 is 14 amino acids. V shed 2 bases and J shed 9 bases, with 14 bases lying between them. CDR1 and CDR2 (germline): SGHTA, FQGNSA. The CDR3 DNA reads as TGTGCCAGCAGCTTAAACACCCCTCGAGGCACCATATATTTT. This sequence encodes CASSLNTPRGTIYF.